This section outlines one TCR beta chain sequence together with its context. Its binding antigen is unknown. A read error is possible here, since a much larger clone lies one base away. The source of the sample is a study of blood T cells in healthy people across ages (dated by TCRdb to about 2015). With respect to the entire study: In model experiments, roughly one uniquely barcoded TCR beta cDNA molecule per two T cells was captured by template switching. Using deep sequencing normalized with unique cDNA molecular identifiers, the study measured how TCR beta repertoire diversity changes with age. Donors were grouped into four age groups: young (average about 15 years), middle-aged (39), aged (approximately 67) and long-lived (approximately 81). To avoid experimental bias, donors of different ages were randomly spread across the sequencing lanes. Two additional independent replicas of 1 million unique cDNA reads from the same blood draw were analyzed for two donors (one aged 18 to 29 and one aged 80 or older). General findings and caveats noted by the study authors: Because the CMV infection status of the donors was unknown, age-related changes in expanded clonotypes may potentially have been confounded. Compared with the aged group, more naive CD4+ T cells, fewer expanded clones and increased TCR diversity were shown by the long-lived group, suggesting age selection. Because profiling used bulk unsorted PBMCs, naive and antigen-experienced compartments could not be compared conclusively. A strong correlation was found between observed TCR beta diversity and the percentage of naive T cells measured by flow cytometry. Estimates of total diversity based on one million sequenced T cells were considered lower bounds and underestimates. As age increased, observed TCR beta diversity per million T cells dropped in a roughly linear way, and a significant reduction was already evident by age 40.

The cysteine opens and the phenylalanine closes a CDR3 of 14 amino acids. Only the CDR3 portion is preserved as DNA: 42 bases, with reading frame beginning at the first base. Sequences SGHAT (CDR1) and FQNNGV (CDR2) are obtained from the germline V gene. The protocol used for the library was 5' RACE. Instrument used: Illumina HiSeq 2500. A second roughly 6 to 12 cycle PCR used a sample-barcoded 5' primer and a J-beta primer mix. A unique molecular identifier was introduced onto each TCR beta cDNA molecule by a template-switch 5' adaptor carrying 12 random nucleotides. Each sample yielded at least 2.5 million CDR3-containing paired-end reads. First-strand cDNA synthesis was performed from all RNA using the Mint cDNA synthesis kit, with priming by a TRBC-specific oligonucleotide. Following uracil-DNA glycosylase treatment, a first 18-cycle PCR with universal primers M1SS and BC2_uni_R was performed on all cDNA. The original methods were these. For normalization, 1 million high-quality reads were randomly selected from each sample, with every read carrying a distinct molecular identifier. Reads with shared molecular identifiers were discarded instead of being binned into consensus sequences. MiTCR, with a Q25 quality threshold and the strictest error-elimination algorithm, was used for CDR3 identification, clonotype clustering and error correction. A nonparametric unseen species model with Euler transformation was used to estimate a lower bound on total TCR beta diversity. TCRdb reprocessing: public reads trimmed at Q25 with fastp, clones called with MiXCR, in-frame beta chains kept. For every CDR3 protein sequence, its rows merge into one entry that carries the most common genes and DNA. Clone size and V and J calls follow TCRdb, not the original study. This sample gives about 640,000 distinct CDR3 sequences in total; 58% of them show up just once. Clones ranked in the top ten supply approximately 40% of the sample.

The donors were roughly 39 Caucasian individuals from Russia, aged 6 to 90 years, who were systemically healthy. Around 9.8 milliliters of peripheral blood were collected from each donor into EDTA-treated Vacutainer tubes. Ficoll-Paque density-gradient centrifugation was used to isolate PBMCs, with at least 6 million obtained per sample. Total RNA was extracted from PBMCs with Trizol reagent, with at least 6 micrograms obtained per sample. For every donor, flow cytometry on a PBMC aliquot measured the percentage of naive CD45RAhigh/CD27high T cells. This chain is built from TRBV11-2 and TRBJ2-5, with TRBD1 tentatively as D gene (6 bases match). Material for sequencing was blood. The sequence was obtained from a man between 60 and 70 years old in good health. The DNA sequence is as follows: TGTGCCAGCAGCCCCACCAGGGGAGCAGAGACCCGGTACTTC. Its amino acids are CASSPTRGAETRYF. Full variable domain (CDR3 extended with the reference TRBV11-2 and TRBJ2-5 proteins): EAGVAQSPRYKIIEKRQSVAFWCNPISGHATLYWYQQILGQGPKLLIQFQNNGVVDDSQLPKDRFSAERLKGVDSTLKIQPAKLEDSAVYLCASSPTRGAETRYFGPGTRLLVL.